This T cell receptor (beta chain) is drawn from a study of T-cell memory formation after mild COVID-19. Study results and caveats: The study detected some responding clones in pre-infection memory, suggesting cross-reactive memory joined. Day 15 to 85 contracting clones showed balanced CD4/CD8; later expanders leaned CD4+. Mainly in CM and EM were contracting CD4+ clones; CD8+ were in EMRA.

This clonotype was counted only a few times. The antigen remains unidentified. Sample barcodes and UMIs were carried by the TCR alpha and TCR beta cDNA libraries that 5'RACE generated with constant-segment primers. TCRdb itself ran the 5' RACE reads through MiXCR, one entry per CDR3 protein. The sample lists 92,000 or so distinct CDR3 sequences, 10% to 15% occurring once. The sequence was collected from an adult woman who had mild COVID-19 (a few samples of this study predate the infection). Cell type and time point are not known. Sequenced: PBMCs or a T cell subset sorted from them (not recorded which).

The CDR3 region has the DNA TGTGCCAGCAGGATAAGCGGAACTCTTCCCACAGATACGCAGTATTTT. Its translation: CASRISGTLPTDTQYF. The chain links TRBV27 to TRBJ2-3, with a tentative D call TRBD2 (5 bases). The CDR3 loop spans 16 amino acids. CDR1 and CDR2 (germline): MNHEY, SMNVEV (reference sequence). V dropped 6 bases and J dropped 2 bases, with 18 bases sitting between them.